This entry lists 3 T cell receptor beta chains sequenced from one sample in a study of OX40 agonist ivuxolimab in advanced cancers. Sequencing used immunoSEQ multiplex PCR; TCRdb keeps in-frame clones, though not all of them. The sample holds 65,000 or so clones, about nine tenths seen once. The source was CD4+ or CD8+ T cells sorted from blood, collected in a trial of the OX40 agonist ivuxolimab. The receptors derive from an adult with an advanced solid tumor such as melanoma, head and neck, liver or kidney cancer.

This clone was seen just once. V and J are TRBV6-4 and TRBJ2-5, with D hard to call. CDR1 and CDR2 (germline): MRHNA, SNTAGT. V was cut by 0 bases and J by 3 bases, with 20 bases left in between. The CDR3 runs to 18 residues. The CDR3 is CASSDSKVGRKREETQYF. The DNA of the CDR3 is TGTGCCAGCAGTGACTCAAAAGTAGGACGAAAAAGGGAAGAGACCCAGTACTTC.

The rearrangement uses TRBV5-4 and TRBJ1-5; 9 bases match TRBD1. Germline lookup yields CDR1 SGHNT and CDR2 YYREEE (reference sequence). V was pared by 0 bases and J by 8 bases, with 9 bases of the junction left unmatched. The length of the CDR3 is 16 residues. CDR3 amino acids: CASSLVPGQGGEPQHF. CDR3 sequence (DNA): TGTGCCAGCAGCTTGGTGCCGGGACAGGGTGGGGAGCCCCAGCATTTT.

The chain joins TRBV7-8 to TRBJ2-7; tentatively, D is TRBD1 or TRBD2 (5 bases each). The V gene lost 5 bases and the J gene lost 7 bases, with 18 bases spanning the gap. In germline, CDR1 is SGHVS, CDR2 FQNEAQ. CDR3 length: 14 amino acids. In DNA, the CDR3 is TGTGCCAGCAGCCCAACGTTGTGGGGGAGTGAGCAGTACTTC. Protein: CASSPTLWGSEQYF. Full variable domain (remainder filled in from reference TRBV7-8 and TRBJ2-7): GAGVSQSPRYKVAKRGQDVALRCDPISGHVSLFWYQQALGQGPEFLTYFQNEAQLDKSGLPSDRFFAERPEGSVSTLKIQRTQQEDSAVYLCASSPTLWGSEQYFGPGTRLTVT.